The clone carrying this TCR beta chain turned up a few times. This sample is drawn from a study of T-cell memory formation after mild COVID-19. TCRdb redid the calling of the 5' RACE reads with MiXCR, one entry per CDR3 protein. Of some 160,000 distinct CDR3 sequences listed, 10% to 15% are singletons. CDR1 SGHAT and CDR2 FQNNGV come from the germline V gene. The V and J ends lost 7 bases and 7 bases respectively, with 10 bases between them. This CDR3 is built from 11 residues. This receptor was identified in a man in his late teens or twenties who had mild COVID-19 (a few samples of this study predate the infection). Cell type and time point are not known. The V gene is TRBV11-2, the J gene TRBJ1-1, with D unresolved. Source material: PBMCs or a T cell subset sorted from them (not recorded which). DNA for the CDR3: TGTGCCAGCACCGCCGGGGATGAAGCTTTCTTT. Translation gives CASTAGDEAFF.